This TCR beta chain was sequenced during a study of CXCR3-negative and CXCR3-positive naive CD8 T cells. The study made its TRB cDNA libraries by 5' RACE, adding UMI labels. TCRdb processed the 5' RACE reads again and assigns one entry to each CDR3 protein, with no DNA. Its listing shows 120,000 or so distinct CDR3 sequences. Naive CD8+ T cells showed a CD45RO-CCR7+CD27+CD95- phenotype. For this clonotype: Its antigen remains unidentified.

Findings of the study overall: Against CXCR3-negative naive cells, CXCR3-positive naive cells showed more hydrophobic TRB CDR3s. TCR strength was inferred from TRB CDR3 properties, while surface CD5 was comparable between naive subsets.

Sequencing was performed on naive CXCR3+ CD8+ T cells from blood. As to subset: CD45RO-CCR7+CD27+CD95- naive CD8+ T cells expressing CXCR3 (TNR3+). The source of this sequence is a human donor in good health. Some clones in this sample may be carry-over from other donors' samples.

The CDR3 reads CASSRTGQGGTGELFF. The chain recombines TRBV12-3 or TRBV12-4 with TRBJ2-2; TCRdb reports TRBD1, a call that lacks DNA to check it against. This CDR3 comprises 16 residues.